Following are 27 T cell receptor beta chains from one sample sequenced in a study of T-cell memory formation after mild COVID-19. TCRdb itself ran the 5' RACE reads through MiXCR, one entry per CDR3 protein. The sample yields under 700,000 distinct CDR3 sequences, about a fifth seen once. Material for sequencing was PBMCs or a T cell subset sorted from them (not recorded which). All receptors derive from an adult woman who had mild COVID-19 (a few samples of this study predate the infection). Cell type and time point are not known.

This clonotype was counted many times. The chain employs TRBV12-3 or TRBV12-4 and TRBJ2-7, with D unresolved. V lost 6 bases, J lost 2 bases, and 11 bases lay in between. The CDR3 has 13 amino acids. The CDR3 nucleotides are TGTGCCAGCAGCTTGGGCAGGACCTACGAGCAGTACTTC. Translation: CASSLGRTYEQYF.

This clonotype was seen a few times. The chain couples TRBV5-1 to TRBJ2-7; 8 bases map to TRBD1. Germline loops: CDR1 SGHRS, CDR2 YFSETQ. With V trimmed by 4 bases and J by 0 bases, 6 bases remained unmatched. The CDR3 runs to 15 residues. CDR3 coding DNA: TGCGCCAGCAGCCCGGGACAGGCGATCTCCTACGAGCAGTACTTC. This codes for CASSPGQAISYEQYF. The variable domain in full, completed from reference TRBV5-1 and TRBJ2-7, reads KAGVTQTPRYLIKTRGQQVTLSCSPISGHRSVSWYQQTPGQGLQFLFEYFSETQRNKGNFPGRFSGRQFSNSRSEMNVSTLELGDSALYLCASSPGQAISYEQYFGPGTRLTVT.

In DNA form, the CDR3 reads TGTGCCAGCAGCTCAGACGCAGTCACCGGGGAGCTGTTTTTT. It translates to CASSSDAVTGELFF. V is TRBV7-3 and J is TRBJ2-2; D is uncertain. The CDR3 contains 14 residues. The V end lost 4 bases, the J end lost 4 bases, and 10 bases lay between the germline ends. Germline V gene sequence: CDR1 SGHTA, CDR2 FQGTGA.

The chain carries TRBV6-5 and TRBJ2-1, with D possibly being TRBD1 or TRBD2 (5 bases each). Looked up from germline, CDR1 is MNHEY and CDR2 is SVGAGI. V was trimmed by 8 bases and J by 2 bases, leaving 16 bases between them. The CDR3 runs to 15 residues. DNA for the CDR3: TGTGCCAGCTCGATAGGGACCTCAACCTACAATGAGCAGTTCTTC. Encoded protein: CASSIGTSTYNEQFF.

This chain links TRBV12-3 or TRBV12-4 with TRBJ2-7; 8 positions agree with TRBD1. V gave up 5 bases and J gave up 7 bases; unmatched junction bases: 10. The CDR3 consists of 14 residues. CDR3 bases: TGTGCCAGCAGTCCACTGACAGGGGTAGGTGAGCAGTACTTC. It specifies CASSPLTGVGEQYF.

The V and J genes are TRBV3-1 and TRBJ1-2, with D uncertain. The V gene's germline CDR1 is LGHDT and CDR2 YNNKEL (reference sequence). Deletions cut 2 bases from V and 8 bases from J, with 6 bases between. This CDR3 spans 11 amino acids. The CDR3 is CASSQREGYTF. Written as DNA, the CDR3 is TGTGCCAGCAGCCAAAGGGAGGGCTACACCTTC.

V gene TRBV3-1 combines with J gene TRBJ2-7; TRBD2 aligns across 7 bases. With 1 base clipped from V and 1 base from J, the junction kept 7 bases outside the gene matches. CDR1 and CDR2 (germline): LGHDT, YNNKEL (reference sequence). This CDR3 region has 16 residues. CDR3 amino acids: CASSQARAGVSYEQYF. In DNA form, the CDR3 reads TGTGCCAGCAGCCAAGCACGGGCGGGGGTATCCTACGAGCAGTACTTC.

The CDR3 reads CASSRLRWRGGESGNTIYF. CDR3 DNA sequence: TGTGCCAGCAGCCGCCTAAGGTGGCGAGGGGGGGAATCTGGAAACACCATATATTTT. This chain joins TRBV3-1 and TRBJ1-3; maybe TRBD1 (6 bases). CDR3 length: 19 residues. Trimming took off 4 bases at V and 1 base at J, with 23 bases between the two ends. Germline lookup yields CDR1 LGHDT and CDR2 YNNKEL (reference sequence).

This clonotype has a single count. The chain carries TRBV19 and TRBJ2-2; D could derive from TRBD1 or TRBD2 (5 bases each). The CDR3 loop spans 15 amino acids. The germline V and J ends were trimmed by 2 bases and 5 bases, with 12 bases remaining between them. CDR1 LNHDA and CDR2 SQIVND come from the germline V gene (reference sequence). DNA for the CDR3: TGTGCCAGTAGTATAAGGGGAGCCGGGACCGGGGAGCTGTTTTTT. Its protein is CASSIRGAGTGELFF.

V usage is TRBV7-6 and J usage is TRBJ2-7; TRBD1 aligns across 8 bases. The CDR3 runs to 15 residues. V lost 7 bases, J lost 5 bases, and 13 bases stayed unmatched. The V gene's germline CDR1 is SGHVS and CDR2 FNYEAQ. As DNA, the CDR3 is TGTGCCAGCACCCCGGTGGCTCAGGGGGCTAACGAGCAGTACTTC. Its protein is CASTPVAQGANEQYF. The full variable domain, with the rest looked up from reference TRBV7-6 and TRBJ2-7, is GAGVSQSPRYKVTKRGQDVALRCDPISGHVSLYWYRQALGQGPEFLTYFNYEAQQDKSGLPNDRFSAERPEGSISTLTIQRTEQRDSAMYRCASTPVAQGANEQYFGPGTRLTVT.

The chain is built from TRBV12-3 or TRBV12-4 and TRBJ1-1, with no clear D. V lost 6 bases and J 4 bases, leaving 18 bases between the germline ends. This CDR3 is 15 amino acids long. CDR3 DNA: TGTGCCAGCAGCCCTTGGTGGGAGGAGGTCACTGAAGCTTTCTTT. This codes for CASSPWWEEVTEAFF.

The rearrangement links TRBV18 to TRBJ2-7; TRBD1 matches 12 bases. The length of the CDR3 is 13 residues. Losses at the gene ends were 5 bases for V and 5 bases for J; bases not matched to a gene: 1. The V gene's germline CDR1 is KGHSH and CDR2 LQKENI. The CDR3 loop reads CASSGDRGHEQYF. CDR3 sequence (DNA): TGTGCCAGCTCAGGGGACAGGGGGCACGAGCAGTACTTC.

V gene TRBV3-1 combines with J gene TRBJ1-1; 7 bases match TRBD1. Germline V CDR1 and CDR2: LGHDT, YNNKEL (reference sequence). The CDR3 spans 16 residues. J lost 5 bases, V lost 1 base, and 10 bases had no gene match. The CDR3: CASSQVRGGGKTEAFF. The CDR3 DNA sequence: TGTGCCAGCAGCCAAGTACGAGGGGGCGGCAAGACTGAAGCTTTCTTT.

The sample holds a few counts of this clonotype. This chain joins TRBV5-1 and TRBJ1-1; D is possibly TRBD1 (5 bases). This CDR3 region has 16 residues. V lost 0 bases, J lost 1 base, and 13 bases lay in between. Looked up from germline, CDR1 is SGHRS and CDR2 is YFSETQ. As DNA, the CDR3 is TGCGCCAGCAGCTTGGCCCTAGGGGCCGCGAACACTGAAGCTTTCTTT. Its translation: CASSLALGAANTEAFF. The full variable domain, completed using reference TRBV5-1 and TRBJ1-1, is KAGVTQTPRYLIKTRGQQVTLSCSPISGHRSVSWYQQTPGQGLQFLFEYFSETQRNKGNFPGRFSGRQFSNSRSEMNVSTLELGDSALYLCASSLALGAANTEAFFGQGTRLTVV.

This sequence joins TRBV6-5 and TRBJ2-3; tentatively, D is TRBD1 (6 bases). Germline CDR1 reads MNHEY; CDR2 reads SVGAGI. CDR3 size: 15 residues. The germline V and J ends were trimmed by 6 bases and 2 bases, with 15 bases remaining between them. The CDR3 region has the DNA TGTGCCAGCAGCGATACAGGGTTCCCCACAGATACGCAGTATTTT. Protein product: CASSDTGFPTDTQYF.

The chain carries TRBV20-1 and TRBJ2-1; either TRBD1 or TRBD2 may supply D (5 bases each). V lost 3 bases and J 6 bases, leaving 15 bases between the germline ends. The germline gives CDR1 DFQATT, CDR2 SNEGSKA (reference sequence). There are 14 residues in the CDR3. The CDR3 DNA reads TGCAGTGCTAGCGGCCCTCTCGGGACCAATGAGCAGTTCTTC. This encodes CSASGPLGTNEQFF.

This clonotype was counted a few times. The rearrangement joins TRBV20-1 to TRBJ2-5; 14 bases match TRBD2. This CDR3 has 18 amino acids. With 5 bases clipped from V and 4 bases from J, the junction kept 15 bases outside the gene matches. The germline V gene has CDR1 DFQATT and CDR2 SNEGSKA (reference sequence). The CDR3, as DNA: TGCAGTGCTCCCCAGCAACCGGGACTAGCGGGAGTAGGAGAGACCCAGTACTTC. It yields the protein CSAPQQPGLAGVGETQYF.

This clonotype was recorded a few times. This chain connects TRBV12-3 or TRBV12-4 to TRBJ2-1, with TRBD1 matching over 9 bases. Germline trimming cut 2 bases from V and 1 base from J; bases unmatched to any gene: 9. CDR3 size: 18 residues. CDR3 sequence reads: CASSLTGLGTGSYNEQFF. DNA of the CDR3: TGTGCCAGCAGTTTAACCGGTTTGGGGACAGGGTCCTACAATGAGCAGTTCTTC.

The rearrangement uses TRBV12-3 or TRBV12-4 and TRBJ2-1; D is undetermined. The CDR3 contains 14 residues. The V end was cut by 3 bases, the J end by 5 bases, with 11 bases between. The CDR3 protein is CASSFMTENNEQFF. The CDR3 coding sequence is TGTGCCAGCAGTTTTATGACGGAAAACAATGAGCAGTTCTTC.

This chain uses TRBV18 with TRBJ1-5, with D possibly being TRBD1 (5 bases). V lost 3 bases to trimming and J lost 4 bases, with 13 bases between them. Germline CDR1 is KGHSH and CDR2 is LQKENI. This CDR3 is 15 amino acids long. The CDR3 DNA reads TGTGCCAGCTCACCGACGGGTGGGGGGAATCAGCCCCAGCATTTT. Translated: CASSPTGGGNQPQHF.

This chain connects TRBV7-9 to TRBJ2-3, with a possible D match to TRBD1 (5 bases). The CDR3 consists of 15 residues. Germline V CDR1 and CDR2: SEHNR, FQNEAQ (reference sequence). V shed 4 bases and J shed 0 bases, with 11 bases lying between them. This CDR3 reads CASSSVDRSTDTQYF. In nucleotides, the CDR3 is TGTGCCAGCAGCTCCGTCGACAGAAGCACAGATACGCAGTATTTT.

This chain uses TRBV7-6 with TRBJ1-1; D ambiguous. CDR3 length: 12 amino acids. Trimming removed 5 bases at V and 4 bases at J, with 8 bases between. From germline, CDR1 is SGHVS and CDR2 FNYEAQ. CDR3 DNA sequence: TGTGCCAGCAGCGAGACCGGCACTGAAGCTTTCTTT. Translation: CASSETGTEAFF. Variable domain in full (rest from reference TRBV7-6 and TRBJ1-1): GAGVSQSPRYKVTKRGQDVALRCDPISGHVSLYWYRQALGQGPEFLTYFNYEAQQDKSGLPNDRFSAERPEGSISTLTIQRTEQRDSAMYRCASSETGTEAFFGQGTRLTVV.

This clonotype was counted between two and nine times. The V call is TRBV4-1, the J call TRBJ2-3, with D possibly TRBD2 on 5 matching bases. Germline V CDR1 and CDR2: MGHRA, YSYEKL. The CDR3 covers 15 residues. The V gene lost 2 bases and the J gene lost 0 bases, with 9 bases spanning the gap. CDR3 nucleotide sequence: TGCGCCAGCAGCCAATTCGGACTTAGCACAGATACGCAGTATTTT. Amino acids: CASSQFGLSTDTQYF.

This chain uses TRBV4-1 with TRBJ1-1, with D uncertain. Germline CDR1 and CDR2: MGHRA and YSYEKL. The CDR3 has 16 residues. V was pared by 1 base and J by 3 bases, with 15 bases between. This CDR3 is CASSQGSQPGDTEAFF. For the CDR3, the DNA is TGCGCCAGCAGCCAAGGTTCCCAACCGGGCGACACTGAAGCTTTCTTT.

About this clonotype: Possible read error: a much larger clone is one base away. The chain couples TRBV6-1 to TRBJ2-7; D uncertain. Trimming cost V 2 bases and J 3 bases, with 5 bases left between them. CDR1 and CDR2 (germline): MNHNS, SASEGT. The CDR3 extends over 12 amino acids. CDR3 DNA: TGTGCCAGCAGTGAATGGGACTACGAGCAGTACTTC. Its protein product is CASSEWDYEQYF.

V gene TRBV7-9 combines with J gene TRBJ1-2; 8 bases are shared with TRBD1. J gave up 6 bases and V 5 bases, and 14 bases lay outside the gene matches. The CDR3 is 16 residues long. Germline V CDR1 and CDR2: SEHNR, FQNEAQ (reference sequence). CDR3 coding DNA: TGTGCCAGCAGCGGGACCAACGACAGGGGTGTCCATGGCTACACCTTC. Translated: CASSGTNDRGVHGYTF.

This chain connects TRBV7-3 to TRBJ1-2; no firm D call. Trimming removed 2 bases at V and 5 bases at J, with 15 bases between. CDR1 and CDR2 (germline): SGHTA, FQGTGA. The CDR3 consists of 15 residues. CDR3 loop: CASSLFAGDTYGYTF. As DNA, the CDR3 is TGTGCCAGCAGCTTATTCGCCGGGGATACATATGGCTACACCTTC.